This TCR beta chain was profiled in a study of blood T cell repertoires in COVID-19. Study in general: Samples taken during acute and convalescent COVID-19 were collected in the United States, Italy and Spain.

CDR3 length: 11 residues. Trimming shortened V by 6 bases and J by 8 bases, and 13 bases separated the two germline ends. Germline loops: CDR1 DFQATT, CDR2 SNEGSKA (reference sequence). Cohort 3 donors counted as recovered after two negative PCRs, clearance, or resolved symptoms. Profiling relied on immunoSEQ multiplex PCR, and the TCRdb table lists in-frame clones only, not all of them. In the table there are approximately 480,000 clones, roughly nine tenths of which are singletons. The specimen sequenced was PBMCs or T cells enriched from blood (not recorded which). V is TRBV20-1 and J is TRBJ1-2, with no clear D. This receptor was obtained from a woman in her late teens or twenties who had recovered from COVID-19. In DNA form, the CDR3 reads TGCAGTGCGGCCTCCCGGGAGGGCTACACCTTC. Its translation is CSAASREGYTF.